This T cell receptor beta chain was recorded in a study of PD-1 blockade in classical Hodgkin lymphoma. Generated by immunoSEQ multiplex PCR, the TCRdb table keeps only in-frame clones and is missing some. Of around 21,000 clones listed, 85% to 95% are singletons. Only one count was recorded for this clone. CDR1 is LGHNA and CDR2 is YNFKEQ in the germline V gene. The length of the CDR3 is 13 residues. V lost 1 base and J lost 10, with 11 bases in between. Time point here: newly diagnosed, previously untreated cHL patient sample. Purification of CD4+ T cells from thawed PBMCs was achieved by magnetic negative selection.

V and J are TRBV4-2 and TRBJ2-1; D assignment may be TRBD1 or TRBD2 (5 bases each). This sequence was found in a human donor with classical Hodgkin lymphoma. The sequencing sample was made of CD4+ T cells from blood. DNA of the CDR3: TGTGCCAGCAGCCAAGGAGGGGCGTTAGAGCAGTTCTTC. It yields the protein CASSQGGALEQFF.